The present T cell receptor (beta chain) was sequenced within a study of blood T cell repertoires in COVID-19. Study-wide context: COVID-19 samples from acute and convalescent phases originated in the United States, Italy and Spain. PBMCs, B-cell-depleted T cells, or T cells were the source of the cDNA or gDNA that made up the material.

Original processing methods: Amplification of reference gene primers was used by the study to estimate nucleated cell counts. TCRdb keeps only in-frame clones here, not all; method: immunoSEQ multiplex PCR. The D gene and trimming were derived from the DNA, and the V and J assignments and clone size from that table. The sample lists roughly 100,000 clones, about 83% occurring once. Trimming left V 0 bases short and J 4 bases short, with 9 bases between. Germline V CDR1 and CDR2: SQVTM, ANQGSEA. CDR3 length: 13 residues. The gene calls are TRBV29-1 and TRBJ1-1; no definite D call. The TCR comes from a man aged 40-49 years with active or convalescent COVID-19. Sequenced: peripheral blood. CDR3 amino acids: CSVEDLYSTEAFF. Written as DNA, the CDR3 is TGCAGCGTTGAAGATCTCTATAGCACTGAAGCTTTCTTT.